The subject of this entry is one T cell receptor (beta chain). Its antigen is still unknown. Produced via immunoSEQ multiplex PCR; TCRdb's table is partial and in-frame only. The table records about 1.4 million clones, around 95% of them present only once. The data originate from a study of shared clonotypes between healthy human individuals. Study observations and caveats: Relative to memory subsets, naive subsets generally showed larger estimated richness.

Germline V lookup: CDR1 KGHSH, CDR2 LQKENI. This CDR3 is built from 15 residues. V lost 1 base, J lost 0 bases, and 8 bases lay in between. The receptor comes from a man aged 25-45 years in good health. The sequenced material came from naive CD4+ T cells sorted from blood. The subset denotes: CD45RA+ positively selected. V and J are TRBV18 and TRBJ2-3, with D possibly TRBD1 on 5 matching bases. The CDR3 here is CASSPRQISTDTQYF. Here the CDR3 DNA reads TGTGCCAGCTCACCACGACAGATTAGCACAGATACGCAGTATTTT.